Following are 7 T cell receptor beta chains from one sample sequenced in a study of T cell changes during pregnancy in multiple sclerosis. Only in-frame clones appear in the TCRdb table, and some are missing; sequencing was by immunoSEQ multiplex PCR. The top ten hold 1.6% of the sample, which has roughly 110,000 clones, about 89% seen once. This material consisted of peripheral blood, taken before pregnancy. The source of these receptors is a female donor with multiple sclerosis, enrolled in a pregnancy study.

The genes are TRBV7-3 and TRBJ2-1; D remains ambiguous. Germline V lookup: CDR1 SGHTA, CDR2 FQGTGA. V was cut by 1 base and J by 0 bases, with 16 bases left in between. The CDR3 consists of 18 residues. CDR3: CASSLKDGPLSSYNEQFF. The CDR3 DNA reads TGTGCCAGCAGCTTAAAGGATGGGCCCCTGAGCTCCTACAATGAGCAGTTCTTC. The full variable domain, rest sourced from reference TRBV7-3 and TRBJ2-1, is GAGVSQTPSNKVTEKGKYVELRCDPISGHTALYWYRQSLGQGPEFLIYFQGTGAADDSGLPNDRFFAVRPEGSVSTLKIQRTERGDSAVYLCASSLKDGPLSSYNEQFFGPGTRLTVL.

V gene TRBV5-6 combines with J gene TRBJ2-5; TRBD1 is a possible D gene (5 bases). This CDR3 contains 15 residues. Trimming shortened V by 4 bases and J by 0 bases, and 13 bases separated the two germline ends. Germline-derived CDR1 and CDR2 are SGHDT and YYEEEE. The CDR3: CASSNGPGNQETQYF. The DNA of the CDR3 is TGTGCCAGCAGCAACGGGCCAGGGAACCAAGAGACCCAGTACTTC.

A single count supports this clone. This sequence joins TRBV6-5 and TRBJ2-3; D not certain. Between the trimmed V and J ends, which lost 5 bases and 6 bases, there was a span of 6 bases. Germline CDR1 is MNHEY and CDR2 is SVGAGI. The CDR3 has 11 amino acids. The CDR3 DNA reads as TGTGCCAGCAGTGAGGAGGATACGCAGTATTTT. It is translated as CASSEEDTQYF.

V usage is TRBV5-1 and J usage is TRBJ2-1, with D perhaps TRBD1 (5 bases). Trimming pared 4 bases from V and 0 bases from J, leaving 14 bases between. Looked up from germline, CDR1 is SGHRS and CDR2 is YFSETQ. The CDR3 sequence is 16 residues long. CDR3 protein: CASSRLDRSSYNEQFF. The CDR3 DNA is TGCGCCAGCAGCCGATTAGACAGAAGCTCCTACAATGAGCAGTTCTTC.

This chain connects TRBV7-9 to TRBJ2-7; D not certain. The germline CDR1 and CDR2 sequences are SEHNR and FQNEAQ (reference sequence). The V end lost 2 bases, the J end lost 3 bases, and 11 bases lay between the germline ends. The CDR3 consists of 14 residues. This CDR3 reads CASSLMDPGYEQYF. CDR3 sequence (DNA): TGTGCCAGCAGCTTAATGGATCCGGGCTACGAGCAGTACTTC.

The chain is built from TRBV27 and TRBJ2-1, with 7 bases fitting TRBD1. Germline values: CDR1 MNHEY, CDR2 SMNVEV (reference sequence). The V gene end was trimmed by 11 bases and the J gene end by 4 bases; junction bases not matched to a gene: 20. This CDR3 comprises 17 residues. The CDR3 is CASQKAPGQTSYNEQFF. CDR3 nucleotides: TGTGCCTCCCAAAAAGCGCCGGGACAGACATCTTACAATGAGCAGTTCTTC.

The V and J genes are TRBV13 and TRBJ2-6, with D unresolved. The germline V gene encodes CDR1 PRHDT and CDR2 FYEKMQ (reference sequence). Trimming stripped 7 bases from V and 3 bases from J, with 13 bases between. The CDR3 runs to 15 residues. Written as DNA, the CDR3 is TGTGCCAGCAATAGACTTACCAGTGGGGCCAACGTCCTGACTTTC. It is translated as CASNRLTSGANVLTF.